This TCR beta chain emerged from a study of blood T cells in healthy people across ages. Study-wide context: Template switching caught about one barcoded beta molecule for each two T cells.

The germline gives CDR1 KGHDR, CDR2 SFDVKD. Trimming removed 4 bases at V and 1 base at J, with 11 bases between. This CDR3 contains 15 residues. This clonotype was observed once. The use of a sample-barcoded 5' primer and a J-beta primer mix characterized a second PCR of roughly 7 to 11 cycles. From the 5' RACE reads, TCRdb called clonotypes with MiXCR, one entry per CDR3 protein. The sample yields some 920,000 distinct CDR3 sequences, roughly 47% seen once. This sequence originates from a woman aged 55-69 years in good health. V is TRBV24-1 and J is TRBJ2-3, with D unresolved. The sequenced sample consisted of blood. This chain's CDR3 is CATSDSVGRTDTQYF. In DNA, the CDR3 is TGTGCCACCAGTGACAGCGTCGGGCGCACAGATACGCAGTATTTT.